These 21 T cell receptor beta chains originate from one sample sequenced in a study of blood T cell repertoires in COVID-19. This table comes from immunoSEQ multiplex PCR, and its TCRdb copy is limited to in-frame clones, with some not included. The profile covers more than 150,000 clones, with about 88% appearing a single time and over 0.85% taken by the ten largest. Sequenced material: peripheral blood. These receptors were obtained from a man in his late teens or twenties with acute or convalescent COVID-19.

The rearrangement uses TRBV18 and TRBJ2-2, with 8 bases fitting TRBD1. Looked up from germline, CDR1 is KGHSH and CDR2 is LQKENI. The CDR3 totals 17 residues. Unmatched junction bases numbered 11, after V lost 2 bases and J lost 6 bases. In nucleotides, the CDR3 is TGTGCCAGCTCACCAAAAACCGGGACAGGAACTTCCGGGGAGCTGTTTTTT. This codes for CASSPKTGTGTSGELFF. Looking up the rest from reference TRBV18 and TRBJ2-2 gives the full variable domain: NAGVMQNPRHLVRRRGQEARLRCSPMKGHSHVYWYRQLPEEGLKFMVYLQKENIIDESGMPKERFSAEFPKEGPSILRIQQVVRGDSAAYFCASSPKTGTGTSGELFFGEGSRLTVL.

This chain joins TRBV5-6 and TRBJ2-1, with 10 bases identical to TRBD1. The CDR3 runs to 17 residues. The V and J ends lost 4 bases and 7 bases, in that order; junction bases with no gene match: 14. Germline V gene lookup returns CDR1 SGHDT and CDR2 YYEEEE. The CDR3 bases are TGTGCCAGCAGCGAGGTGGACAGGGGGGGATTTTGGAATGAGCAGTTCTTC. Protein product: CASSEVDRGGFWNEQFF.

This rearrangement joins TRBV14 to TRBJ2-1; 11 bases agree with TRBD1. The CDR3 is made up of 15 amino acids. Per germline, CDR1 SGHDN and CDR2 FVKESK. V was pared by 4 bases and J by 12 bases, with 11 bases of the junction left unmatched. The CDR3 bases are TGTGCCAGCAGCCCAGGACAGGGGGCGGCAGGGGTGCAGTTCTTC. Encoded protein: CASSPGQGAAGVQFF. Variable domain in full (rest from reference TRBV14 and TRBJ2-1): EAGVTQFPSHSVIEKGQTVTLRCDPISGHDNLYWYRRVMGKEIKFLLHFVKESKQDESGMPNNRFLAERTGGTYSTLKVQPAELEDSGVYFCASSPGQGAAGVQFFGPGTRLTVL.

The chain couples TRBV2 to TRBJ2-3; TRBD1 matches at 8 bases. The germline V gene has CDR1 SNHLY and CDR2 FYNNEI. CDR3 size: 19 residues. J gave up 3 bases and V 7 bases, and 21 bases lay outside the gene matches. In nucleotides, the CDR3 is TGTGCCAGCAACGGGAACCGAGTAAAAGACAGGGGCGGAACAGATACGCAGTATTTT. This codes for CASNGNRVKDRGGTDTQYF.

The chain employs TRBV4-2 and TRBJ2-1; TRBD2 aligns across 7 bases. Germline V gene sequence: CDR1 LGHNA, CDR2 YNFKEQ. V trimming: 6 bases; J trimming: 4 bases; junction bases outside the gene matches: 9. CDR3 size: 15 residues. The CDR3 sequence is CASSLGTTRYNEQFF. The CDR3 region has the DNA TGTGCCAGCAGTCTAGGGACTACCAGATACAATGAGCAGTTCTTC.

The rearrangement links TRBV7-9 to TRBJ1-2; 7 positions agree with TRBD1. The V segment lost 0 bases and the J segment 6 bases; nucleotides outside the gene matches: 7. There are 15 residues in the CDR3. CDR1 SEHNR and CDR2 FQNEAQ come from the germline V gene (reference sequence). This CDR3 is CASSLAPDREDGYTF. As DNA, the CDR3 is TGTGCCAGCAGCTTAGCGCCCGACAGGGAAGATGGCTACACCTTC.

The V and J genes are TRBV12-3 or TRBV12-4 and TRBJ1-1; perhaps TRBD1 as D (5 bases). CDR3 length equals 13 residues. Trimming shortened V by 4 bases and J by 4 bases, and 10 bases separated the two germline ends. The CDR3 region has the DNA TGTGCCAGCAGTTGGAGTAGGGGCACTGAAGCTTTCTTT. Amino acid sequence: CASSWSRGTEAFF.

The CDR3 sequence: CAWGGPERGETQYF. CDR3 in DNA: TGTGCCTGGGGCGGGCCCGAACGAGGCGAGACCCAGTACTTC. The chain links TRBV30 to TRBJ2-5, with a possible D match to TRBD2 (5 bases). The CDR3 is 14 residues long. Trimming left V 5 bases short and J 5 bases short, with 18 bases between. Germline-derived CDR1 and CDR2 are GTSNPN and SVGIG (reference sequence).

This chain joins TRBV2 and TRBJ1-6, with TRBD1 matching 12 bases. The CDR3 runs 14 residues. Germline V lookup: CDR1 SNHLY, CDR2 FYNNEI. Trimming removed 10 bases from V and 10 bases from J; junction bases left unmatched: 8. CDR3 sequence: CATSTGTGGSPLHF. For the CDR3, the DNA is TGTGCCACCTCTACCGGGACAGGGGGCTCACCCCTCCACTTT.

This clone has only one observation. The chain carries TRBV2 and TRBJ2-7; possibly TRBD2 for D (5 bases). CDR1 SNHLY and CDR2 FYNNEI come from the germline V gene. V was pared by 7 bases and J by 0 bases, with 13 bases between. This CDR3 contains 14 residues. DNA of the CDR3: TGTGCCAGCACCCGTTCTGGGAGCTCCTACGAGCAGTACGTC. Protein sequence: CASTRSGSSYEQYV.

This chain links TRBV10-2 with TRBJ2-5; TRBD2 matches at 9 bases. The CDR3 consists of 14 residues. Germline V lookup: CDR1 WSHSY, CDR2 SAAADI. The trim removed 7 bases at V and 2 bases at J, leaving 5 bases unmatched. The CDR3 sequence: CASNRLAEQETQYF. As DNA, the CDR3 is TGCGCCAGCAACCGACTAGCGGAGCAAGAGACCCAGTACTTC.

In regard to this clone: This CDR3 is also generated by other DNA sequences in the sample. The chain joins TRBV6-5 to TRBJ1-1; tentatively, D is TRBD1 (5 bases). The V gene's germline CDR1 is MNHEY and CDR2 SVGAGI. Trimming stripped 0 bases from V and 2 bases from J, with 7 bases between. The CDR3 is made up of 14 amino acids. The CDR3 reads CASSYSGGNTEAFF. The DNA of the CDR3 is TGTGCCAGCAGTTACTCCGGGGGAAACACTGAAGCTTTCTTT.

This sequence joins TRBV7-8 and TRBJ1-1, with D unclear. CDR3 length: 14 amino acids. Germline CDR1 reads SGHVS; CDR2 reads FQNEAQ. V was clipped by 0 bases and J by 8 bases, with 13 bases between them. The CDR3 nucleotides are TGTGCCAGCAGCTTAGCTGGCAGGAATATAGAAGCTTTCTTT. This gives the protein CASSLAGRNIEAFF.

V and J are TRBV28 and TRBJ2-5; 7 bases are a match to TRBD1. CDR3 length: 14 amino acids. Germline V lookup: CDR1 MDHEN, CDR2 SYDVKM. V gave up 6 bases and J gave up 1 base; unmatched junction bases: 5. The DNA of the CDR3 is TGTGCCAGCAGGGGAAGACAGGGCCAAGAGACCCAGTACTTC. Amino acid sequence: CASRGRQGQETQYF.

This chain links TRBV7-9 with TRBJ1-1, with 8 bases fitting TRBD1. V shed 1 base, J shed 10 bases, and the junction held 5 bases outside the gene matches. Per germline, CDR1 SEHNR and CDR2 FQNEAQ (reference sequence). The CDR3 is 13 residues long. CDR3 amino acids: CASSLGTGSSAFF. The CDR3 nucleotides read TGTGCCAGCAGCTTAGGGACAGGGAGTTCAGCTTTCTTT.

The chain has TRBV5-1 and TRBJ2-6; 9 nucleotides agree with TRBD1. Germline V gives CDR1 SGHRS, CDR2 YFSETQ. Trimming at V came to 4 bases and at J to 3 bases, leaving 5 bases not matched to a gene. The CDR3 spans 16 residues. This CDR3 reads CASSTYRGRGANVLTF. CDR3 in DNA: TGCGCCAGCAGCACATACAGGGGGCGTGGGGCCAACGTCCTGACTTTC.

V and J are TRBV11-2 and TRBJ1-1; D perhaps matches TRBD1 (5 bases). V was clipped by 2 bases and J by 8 bases, with 9 bases between them. The V gene's germline CDR1 is SGHAT and CDR2 FQNNGV. The length of the CDR3 is 12 residues. CDR3 sequence (DNA): TGTGCCAGCAGCTTACCAGGGTTAGAAGCTTTCTTT. This translates into CASSLPGLEAFF.

The rearrangement uses TRBV3-1 (or the pseudogene TRBV3-2) and TRBJ2-3; 13 bases line up with TRBD2. Looked up from germline, CDR1 is LGHDT and CDR2 is YNNKEL (reference sequence). The CDR3 consists of 19 residues. With 1 base clipped from V and 4 bases from J, the junction kept 11 bases outside the gene matches. CDR3 in DNA: TGTGCCAGCAGCCAAGTCTCAGGGGGGACTAGCGGGGTCGCAGATACGCAGTATTTT. Encoded protein: CASSQVSGGTSGVADTQYF.

The chain recombines TRBV5-8 with TRBJ2-1, with D perhaps matching TRBD1 (6 bases). Trimming cost V 2 bases and J 4 bases, with 13 bases left between them. The CDR3 consists of 15 residues. Per germline, CDR1 SGHTS and CDR2 YDEGEE. The CDR3 bases are TGTGCCAGCAGCTTAAGGACAGCAAGATACAATGAGCAGTTCTTC. It is translated as CASSLRTARYNEQFF.

The J gene is TRBJ1-1, the V gene TRBV5-4, with TRBD1 identical over 8 bases. The CDR3 runs to 14 residues. CDR1 is SGHNT, CDR2 YYREEE, per germline (reference sequence). The J segment lost 4 bases and the V segment lost 1 base, leaving 3 bases of the junction unmatched. As DNA, the CDR3 is TGTGCCAGCAGCTTGCCGACAGGGGTCACTGAAGCTTTCTTT. This translates into CASSLPTGVTEAFF.

V usage is TRBV5-1 and J usage is TRBJ2-1; 11 bases are shared with TRBD2. The CDR3 runs to 15 residues. V lost 2 bases to trimming and J lost 8 bases; unmatched junction nucleotides: 6. CDR1 SGHRS and CDR2 YFSETQ come from the germline V gene. CDR3 coding DNA: TGCGCCAGCAGCTTTAGCGGGGGGGCATCAGATGAGCAGTTCTTC. The encoded protein is CASSFSGGASDEQFF.